These 12 T cell receptor beta chains were all obtained from the same sample, sequenced in a study of cytomegalovirus exposure and HLA in healthy donors. Data came from immunoSEQ multiplex PCR; TCRdb stores just in-frame clones and leaves some out. The sample shows roughly 120,000 clones, approximately 89% of them seen only once. Source material: PBMCs. The receptors shown here come from a woman aged 18-29 years in good health and CMV-seronegative.

The V call is TRBV29-1, the J call TRBJ1-1; 7 nucleotides match TRBD1. CDR3 length: 16 amino acids. With V trimmed by 1 base and J by 0 bases, 8 bases remained unmatched. Germline V gives CDR1 SQVTM, CDR2 ANQGSEA. CDR3 coding DNA: TGCAGCGTTGAAGGGAACCGGGACAGAGTGAACACTGAAGCTTTCTTT. Protein sequence: CSVEGNRDRVNTEAFF. The full variable domain, with the rest looked up from reference TRBV29-1 and TRBJ1-1, is SAVISQKPSRDICQRGTSLTIQCQVDSQVTMMFWYRQQPGQSLTLIATANQGSEATYESGFVIDKFPISRPNLTFSTLTVSNMSPEDSSIYLCSVEGNRDRVNTEAFFGQGTRLTVV.

This sequence joins TRBV4-1 and TRBJ2-3; TRBD2 is a possible D gene (5 bases). The CDR3 contains 14 residues. The germline V gene encodes CDR1 MGHRA and CDR2 YSYEKL. V lost 4 bases and J 8 bases, leaving 16 bases between the germline ends. The CDR3, as DNA: TGCGCCAGCAGCCGGGTGCCCGAGGGAAGTACGCAGTATTTT. It codes for CASSRVPEGSTQYF.

The chain recombines TRBV23-1 with TRBJ1-1, with TRBD1 identical over 7 bases. TRBV23-1 carries the ORF label, with uncertain function. The trim removed 0 bases at V and 3 bases at J, leaving 13 bases unmatched. The CDR3 spans 18 residues. For the CDR3, the DNA is TGCGCCAGCAGTCAATCAGATAAAGGACAGGCTAAGCACACTGAAGCTTTCTTT. Encoded protein: CASSQSDKGQAKHTEAFF.

V usage is TRBV28 and J usage is TRBJ1-2; possibly TRBD1 for D (6 bases). The V gene lost 7 bases and the J gene lost 2 bases, with 11 bases spanning the gap. Germline V gives CDR1 MDHEN, CDR2 SYDVKM. The CDR3 contains 13 residues. CDR3 residues: CASTWTANYGYTF. DNA for the CDR3: TGTGCCAGCACCTGGACAGCAAACTATGGCTACACCTTC.

This sequence joins TRBV20-1 and TRBJ2-1; TRBD1 might be the D (5 bases). This CDR3 contains 10 residues. Germline V gene sequence: CDR1 DFQATT, CDR2 SNEGSKA (reference sequence). Trimming removed 2 bases from V and 9 bases from J, with 5 bases in between. The CDR3: CSARRGEQFF. The CDR3 DNA is TGCAGTGCTAGAAGGGGTGAGCAGTTCTTC.

The chain recombines TRBV30 with TRBJ1-2, with TRBD1 as a possible D gene (5 bases). V was pared by 0 bases and J by 6 bases, with 23 bases between. The germline V gene encodes CDR1 GTSNPN and CDR2 SVGIG (reference sequence). This CDR3 comprises 17 residues. For the CDR3, the DNA is TGTGCCTGGAGTGTCCTAGGAGGGGTTTCAGACGGAAATGGCTACACCTTC. Protein product: CAWSVLGGVSDGNGYTF.

Only one count was recorded for this clone. In DNA form, the CDR3 reads TGTGCCAGCAGCTTATCGACAGGGTCGGGAGCTGGCTACACCTTC. Encoded protein: CASSLSTGSGAGYTF. V usage is TRBV7-8 and J usage is TRBJ1-2; 7 bases fit TRBD1. With 2 bases clipped from V and 7 bases from J, the junction kept 10 bases outside the gene matches. The CDR3 is 15 amino acids. The germline CDR1 and CDR2 sequences are SGHVS and FQNEAQ.

This clone has just a few counts. This chain connects TRBV30 to TRBJ2-2, with TRBD1 matching over 12 bases. J lost 5 bases, V lost 1 base, and 14 bases had no gene match. The CDR3 is made up of 19 amino acids. The germline gives CDR1 GTSNPN, CDR2 SVGIG (reference sequence). The CDR3 loop reads CAWSATPGGGQGATGELFF. DNA of the CDR3: TGTGCCTGGAGTGCCACCCCCGGCGGGGGACAGGGGGCTACCGGGGAGCTGTTTTTT.

V gene TRBV9 combines with J gene TRBJ1-1; maybe TRBD1 (5 bases). This CDR3 has 14 amino acids. The germline V gene has CDR1 SGDLS and CDR2 YYNGEE. Trimming took 4 bases from V and 4 from J, leaving 14 bases between them. The CDR3 region has the DNA TGTGCCAGCAGCACCCCGGGGGTAGGCACTGAAGCTTTCTTT. Encoded protein: CASSTPGVGTEAFF.

This clone was detected only a few times. CDR3 sequence reads: CAWSVSRKGQNTF. In DNA, the CDR3 is TGTGCCTGGAGTGTAAGCAGGAAAGGACAAAATACCTTC. This chain links TRBV30 with TRBJ1-2, with D possibly being TRBD1 (5 bases). V lost 0 bases to trimming and J lost 14 bases, with 19 bases between them. The CDR3 contains 13 residues. Per germline, CDR1 GTSNPN and CDR2 SVGIG (reference sequence).

V usage is TRBV30 and J usage is TRBJ1-5; perhaps TRBD1 as D (6 bases). The CDR3 is made up of 14 amino acids. Germline V gives CDR1 GTSNPN, CDR2 SVGIG (reference sequence). Trimming cost V 2 bases and J 4 bases, with 12 bases left between them. CDR3 DNA: TGTGCCTGGAGTCTCGGACAGTCGAATCAGCCCCAGCATTTT. Translated: CAWSLGQSNQPQHF.

The chain employs TRBV25-1 and TRBJ1-4; D gene ambiguous. The germline gives CDR1 MGHDK, CDR2 SYGVNS. There are 14 residues in the CDR3. Between the trimmed V and J ends, which lost 10 bases and 5 bases, there was a span of 17 bases. The CDR3 DNA reads TGTGCCACCTCACAAGGAGGAGTGAATGAAAAACTGTTTTTT. It specifies CATSQGGVNEKLFF. Variable domain in full (rest from reference TRBV25-1 and TRBJ1-4): EADIYQTPRYLVIGTGKKITLECSQTMGHDKMYWYQQDPGMELHLIHYSYGVNSTEKGDLSSESTVSRIRTEHFPLTLESARPSHTSQYLCATSQGGVNEKLFFGSGTQLSVL.